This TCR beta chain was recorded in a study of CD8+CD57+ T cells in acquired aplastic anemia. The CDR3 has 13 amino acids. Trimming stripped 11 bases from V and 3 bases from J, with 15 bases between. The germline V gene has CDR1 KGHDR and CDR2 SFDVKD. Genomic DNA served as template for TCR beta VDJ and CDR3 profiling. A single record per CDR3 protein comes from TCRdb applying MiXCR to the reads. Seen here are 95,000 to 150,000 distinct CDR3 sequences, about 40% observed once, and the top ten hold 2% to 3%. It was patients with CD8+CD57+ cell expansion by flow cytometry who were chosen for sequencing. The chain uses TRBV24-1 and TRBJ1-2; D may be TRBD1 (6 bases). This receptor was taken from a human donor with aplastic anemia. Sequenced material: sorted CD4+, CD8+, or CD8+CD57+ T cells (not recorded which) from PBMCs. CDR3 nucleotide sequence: TGTGCCATCCGGGGGGGCCCCCACTATGGCTACACCTTC. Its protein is CAIRGGPHYGYTF.